The 7 T cell receptor beta chains listed next were all sequenced from one sample in a study of T cells in Graves' hyperthyroidism and ophthalmopathy. Amplification of TCR beta CDR3 regions used RNA as the template. TCR CDR3 regions were first amplified by RT-PCR with HTBI primers. One entry per CDR3 protein results from TCRdb running MiXCR on the multiplex PCR reads. The table shows roughly 420,000 distinct CDR3 sequences, with roughly 14% occurring only once. The sequencing sample was made of blood. The receptors come from a woman aged 18-29 years with Graves' hyperthyroidism.

In this sample, this clonotype turned up many times. The chain carries TRBV5-8 and TRBJ2-1, with a tentative D call TRBD1 (6 bases). Germline V gene sequence: CDR1 SGHTS, CDR2 YDEGEE. V was cut by 2 bases and J by 6 bases, with 12 bases left in between. This CDR3 contains 14 residues. CDR3 sequence: CASSLHRASNEQFF. CDR3 in DNA: TGTGCCAGCAGCTTACACAGGGCCTCCAATGAGCAGTTCTTC.

Ten or more counts support this clonotype. The chain joins TRBV27 to TRBJ2-7; TRBD2 agrees at 10 bases. The CDR3 length is 16 residues. The V gene end was trimmed by 2 bases and the J gene end by 7 bases; junction bases not matched to a gene: 11. The germline gives CDR1 MNHEY, CDR2 SMNVEV (reference sequence). In nucleotides, the CDR3 is TGTGCCAGCAGTTTAAGAGAGCTAGCGGGAGATCAAGAGCAGTACTTC. It specifies CASSLRELAGDQEQYF.

The chain employs TRBV27 and TRBJ2-1; 8 bases agree with TRBD2. Germline CDR1 is MNHEY and CDR2 is SMNVEV (reference sequence). Trimming took 5 bases from V and 1 from J; bases not matched to a gene: 4. CDR3 size: 15 residues. The CDR3 sequence is CASSSGSRSYNEQFF. CDR3 nucleotide sequence: TGTGCCAGCAGTAGCGGGAGCAGATCCTACAATGAGCAGTTCTTC.

This clonotype showed up just a few times. Possible read error: a much larger clone is one base away. A read error is likely, as this CDR3 ends without the conserved phenylalanine or tryptophan. This chain uses TRBV27 with TRBJ1-1, with 8 bases fitting TRBD1. Unmatched junction bases numbered 3, after V lost 5 bases and J lost 1 base. The germline CDR1 and CDR2 sequences are MNHEY and SMNVEV (reference sequence). CDR3 length: 14 residues. The CDR3 DNA reads TGTGCCAGCAGTAGAACAGGGGGGAACACTGAAGCTTTCCTT. Translated, it gives CASSRTGGNTEAFL.

This clonotype was seen ten or more times. The chain carries TRBV11-3 and TRBJ2-2; D not certain. The V gene's germline CDR1 is SGHNT and CDR2 YENEEA. This CDR3 has 12 residues. The ends were cut back, 8 bases at V and 2 bases at J, with 6 bases in the middle. The CDR3 bases are TGTGCCAGCCTTAGTAACACCGGGGAGCTGTTTTTT. This gives the protein CASLSNTGELFF.

This clonotype was seen many times. CDR3 residues: CASSYHGSTDTQYF. The CDR3 DNA follows: TGTGCCAGCAGTTACCACGGTAGCACAGATACGCAGTATTTT. The chain joins TRBV6-2 or TRBV6-3 to TRBJ2-3; D remains ambiguous. Trimming left V 2 bases short and J 0 bases short, with 6 bases between. CDR3 length equals 14 residues. From germline, CDR1 is MNHEY and CDR2 SVGEGT.

This clonotype was recorded at least ten times. This sequence joins TRBV6-5 and TRBJ2-1, with D possibly being TRBD1 (6 bases). The CDR3 consists of 14 residues. Looked up from germline, CDR1 is MNHEY and CDR2 is SVGAGI. Trimming left V 0 bases short and J 10 bases short, with 13 bases between. CDR3 residues: CASSYSWGRGEQFF. CDR3 coding DNA: TGTGCCAGCAGTTACTCCTGGGGGCGAGGGGAGCAGTTCTTC.